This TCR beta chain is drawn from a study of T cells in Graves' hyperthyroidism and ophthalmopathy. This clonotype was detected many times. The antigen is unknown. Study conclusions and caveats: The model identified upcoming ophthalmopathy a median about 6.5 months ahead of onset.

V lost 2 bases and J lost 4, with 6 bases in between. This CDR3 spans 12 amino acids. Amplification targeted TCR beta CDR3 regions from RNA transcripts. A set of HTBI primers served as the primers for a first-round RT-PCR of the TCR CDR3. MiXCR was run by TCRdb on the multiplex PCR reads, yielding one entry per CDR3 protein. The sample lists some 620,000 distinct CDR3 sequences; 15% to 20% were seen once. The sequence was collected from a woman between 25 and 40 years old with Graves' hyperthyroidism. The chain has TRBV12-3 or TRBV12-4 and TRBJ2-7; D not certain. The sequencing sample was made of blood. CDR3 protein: CASSLNQYEQYF. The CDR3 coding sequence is TGTGCCAGCAGTTTAAATCAATACGAGCAGTACTTC.